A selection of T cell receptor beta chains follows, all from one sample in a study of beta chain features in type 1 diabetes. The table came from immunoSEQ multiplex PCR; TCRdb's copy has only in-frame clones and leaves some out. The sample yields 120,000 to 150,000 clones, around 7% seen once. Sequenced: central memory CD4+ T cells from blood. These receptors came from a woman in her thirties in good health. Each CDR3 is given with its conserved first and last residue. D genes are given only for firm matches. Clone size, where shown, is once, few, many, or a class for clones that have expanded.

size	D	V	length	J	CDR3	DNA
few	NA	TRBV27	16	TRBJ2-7	CASSLSGVGVSYEQYF	TGTGCCAGCAGTTTATCAGGGGTAGGGGTCTCCTACGAGCAGTACTTC
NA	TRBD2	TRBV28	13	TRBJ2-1	CGSLLAGSDEQFF	TGTGGCTCTTTACTAGCGGGATCCGATGAGCAGTTCTTC
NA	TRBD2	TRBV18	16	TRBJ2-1	CASSLSTSGGPNEQFF	TGTGCCAGCTCACTCTCGACTAGCGGGGGGCCCAATGAGCAGTTCTTC
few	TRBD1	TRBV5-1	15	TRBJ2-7	CASSLQGTVSYEQYF	TGCGCCAGCAGCTTACAAGGGACAGTCTCCTACGAGCAGTACTTC
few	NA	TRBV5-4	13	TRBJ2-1	CASGSTPYNEQFF	TGTGCCAGCGGTAGCACCCCCTACAATGAGCAGTTCTTC
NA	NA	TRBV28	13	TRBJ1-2	CASGSGANYGYTF	TGTGCCAGCGGGTCAGGGGCTAACTATGGCTACACCTTC
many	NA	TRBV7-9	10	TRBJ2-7	CASSLQALYF	TGTGCCAGCAGCTTACAGGCCCTGTACTTC
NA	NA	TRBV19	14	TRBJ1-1	CASSIGQPGTEAFF	TGTGCCAGTAGTATCGGGCAGCCGGGAACTGAAGCTTTCTTT
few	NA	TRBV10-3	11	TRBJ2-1	CAISERNEQFF	TGTGCCATCAGTGAGCGGAATGAGCAGTTCTTC
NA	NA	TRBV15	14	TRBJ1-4	CATRPTGRVEKLFF	TGTGCCACCCGTCCGACAGGTCGAGTCGAAAAACTGTTTTTT
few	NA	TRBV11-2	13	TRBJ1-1	CASSPSGNTEAFF	TGTGCCAGCAGCCCCTCAGGGAACACTGAAGCTTTCTTT
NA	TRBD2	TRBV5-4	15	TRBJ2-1	CASSYDSGRAFEQFF	TGTGCCAGCAGCTACGATAGCGGGAGGGCCTTTGAGCAGTTCTTC
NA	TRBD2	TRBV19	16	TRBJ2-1	CASRGWGLAGPNEQFF	TGTGCCAGTAGGGGTTGGGGACTAGCGGGACCTAATGAGCAGTTCTTC
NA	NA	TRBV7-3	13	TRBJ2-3	CASSLDSQDTQYF	TGTGCCAGCAGCTTAGACAGCCAAGATACGCAGTATTTT
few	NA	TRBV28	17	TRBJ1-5	CASSSFGGEGSNQPQHF	TGTGCCAGCAGTTCATTCGGGGGAGAGGGTAGCAATCAGCCCCAGCATTTT
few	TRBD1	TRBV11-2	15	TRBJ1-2	CASSLTGTGAGGYTF	TGTGCCAGCAGCTTAACCGGGACAGGGGCCGGGGGCTACACCTTC
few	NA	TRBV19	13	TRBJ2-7	CASSPNGNDEQYF	TGTGCCAGTAGTCCTAACGGGAACGACGAGCAGTACTTC
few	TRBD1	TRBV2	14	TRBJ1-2	CASSGQGSEYGYTF	TGTGCCAGCAGTGGACAGGGGAGTGAGTATGGCTACACCTTC
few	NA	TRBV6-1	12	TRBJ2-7	CASSEVSYEQYF	TGTGCCAGCAGTGAAGTTTCGTACGAGCAGTACTTC
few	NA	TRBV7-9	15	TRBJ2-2	CASSLDFRNTGELFF	TGTGCCAGCAGCCTAGACTTCCGGAACACCGGGGAGCTGTTTTTT
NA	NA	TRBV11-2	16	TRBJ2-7	CASSLSVIGDFGEQYF	TGTGCCAGCAGCTTATCGGTAATCGGAGACTTCGGGGAGCAGTACTTC
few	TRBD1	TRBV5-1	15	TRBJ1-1	CASSPTGVGNTEAFF	TGCGCCAGCAGCCCGACAGGGGTCGGGAACACTGAAGCTTTCTTT
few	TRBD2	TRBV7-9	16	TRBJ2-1	CASSLVRGSSYNEQFF	TGTGCCAGCAGCTTAGTCCGCGGGAGCTCCTACAATGAGCAGTTCTTC
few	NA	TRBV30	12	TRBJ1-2	CAWSVQDYGYTF	TGTGCCTGGAGTGTACAGGACTATGGCTACACCTTC
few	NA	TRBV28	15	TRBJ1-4	CASSFQGSSNEKLFF	TGTGCCAGCAGTTTCCAGGGGTCATCAAATGAAAAACTGTTTTTT
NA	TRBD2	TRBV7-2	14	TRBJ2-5	CASSPRGLQETQYF	TGTGCCAGCAGCCCGCGGGGGTTACAAGAGACCCAGTACTTC
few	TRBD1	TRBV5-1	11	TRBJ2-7	CASGQGYEQYF	TGCGCCAGTGGACAGGGGTACGAGCAGTACTTC
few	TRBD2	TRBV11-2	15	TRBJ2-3	CASSPGLARADTQYF	TGTGCCAGCAGCCCGGGACTAGCGAGGGCAGATACGCAGTATTTT
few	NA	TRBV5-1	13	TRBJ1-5	CASSSGANQPQHF	TGCGCCAGCAGCTCCGGAGCGAATCAGCCCCAGCATTTT
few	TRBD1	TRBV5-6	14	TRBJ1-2	CASSRRGQDYGYTF	TGTGCCAGCAGCCGACGGGGACAGGACTATGGCTACACCTTC
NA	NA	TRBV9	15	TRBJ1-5	CASSASNSGNQPQHF	TGTGCCAGCAGCGCCTCAAACAGTGGCAATCAGCCCCAGCATTTT
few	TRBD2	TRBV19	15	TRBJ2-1	CASSPAGVSYNEQFF	TGTGCCAGTAGTCCAGCGGGAGTCTCCTACAATGAGCAGTTCTTC
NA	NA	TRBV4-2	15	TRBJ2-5	CASSQDGGVGETQYF	TGTGCCAGCAGCCAAGATGGAGGAGTTGGGGAGACCCAGTACTTC
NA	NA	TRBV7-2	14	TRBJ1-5	CASSSRQGNQPQHF	TGTGCCAGCAGCTCACGACAGGGCAATCAGCCCCAGCATTTT
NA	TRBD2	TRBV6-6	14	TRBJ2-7	CASNRLAGAHEQYF	TGTGCCAGCAACAGACTAGCGGGAGCCCACGAGCAGTACTTC
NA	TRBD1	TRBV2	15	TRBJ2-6	CARLQGAVGANVLTF	TGTGCCAGACTGCAGGGGGCGGTAGGGGCCAACGTCCTGACTTTC
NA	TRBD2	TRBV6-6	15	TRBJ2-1	CASSTSGTGVNEQFF	TGTGCCAGCAGCACTAGCGGGACCGGGGTGAATGAGCAGTTCTTC
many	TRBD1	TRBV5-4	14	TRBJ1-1	CASSFLQGGTEAFF	TGTGCCAGCAGCTTTCTTCAGGGGGGCACTGAAGCTTTCTTT
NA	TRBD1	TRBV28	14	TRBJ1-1	CASSPGTANTEAFF	TGTGCCAGCAGTCCCGGGACAGCAAACACTGAAGCTTTCTTT
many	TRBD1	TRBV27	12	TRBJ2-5	CASSPQGATQYF	TGTGCCAGCAGTCCACAGGGGGCGACCCAGTACTTC
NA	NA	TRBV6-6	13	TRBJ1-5	CASRRTPNQPQHF	TGTGCCAGCAGGAGAACGCCCAATCAGCCCCAGCATTTT
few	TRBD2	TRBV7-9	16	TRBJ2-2	CASSGGLARGVGELFF	TGTGCCAGCAGCGGAGGACTAGCGCGAGGGGTTGGGGAGCTGTTTTTT
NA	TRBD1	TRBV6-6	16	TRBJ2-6	CASYRGIYSGANVLTF	TGTGCCAGCTACAGGGGAATTTACTCTGGGGCCAACGTCCTGACTTTC
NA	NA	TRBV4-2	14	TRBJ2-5	CASSLAGQIETQYF	TGTGCCAGCAGCTTGGCGGGACAGATTGAGACCCAGTACTTC
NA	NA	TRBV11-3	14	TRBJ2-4	CASRPGLAKNIQYF	TGTGCCAGCAGACCAGGGCTAGCCAAAAACATTCAGTACTTC